These 20 T cell receptor beta chains were all obtained from the same sample, sequenced in a study of blood T cell repertoires in COVID-19. The data were produced by immunoSEQ multiplex PCR, yet TCRdb's version contains in-frame clones alone and is incomplete. This sample has a few hundred thousand clones; around nine tenths occur once, and the top ten carry 1%. The sample taken for sequencing was peripheral blood. Receptor source: a man in his fifties or sixties with active or convalescent COVID-19.

In its sample, this clone was seen once. The V call is TRBV19, the J call TRBJ2-1, with D maybe TRBD1 (5 bases). Per the germline V gene, CDR1 is LNHDA and CDR2 is SQIVND (reference sequence). The CDR3 runs to 16 residues. The germline V and J ends were trimmed by 5 bases and 1 base, with 15 bases remaining between them. In DNA form, the CDR3 reads TGTGCCAGTAGTCCCGTCCGGACAATTTCCTACAATGAGCAGTTCTTC. It yields the protein CASSPVRTISYNEQFF.

This chain connects TRBV2 to TRBJ1-4; 9 bases agree with TRBD1. The CDR3 runs to 14 residues. Unmatched junction bases numbered 4, after V lost 6 bases and J lost 5 bases. Germline values: CDR1 SNHLY, CDR2 FYNNEI. The CDR3 spells CASSVTGGNEKLFF. DNA for the CDR3: TGTGCCAGCAGCGTGACAGGGGGAAATGAAAAACTGTTTTTT.

CDR3 DNA sequence: TGCGCCAGCAGCCCCTTAGCGGGGCCTTCCAAAAACATTCAGTACTTC. Amino acids: CASSPLAGPSKNIQYF. The rearrangement uses TRBV5-1 and TRBJ2-4; 8 nucleotides align to TRBD2. Germline values: CDR1 SGHRS, CDR2 YFSETQ. The CDR3 is made up of 16 amino acids. The junction had 8 bases not matched to a gene; V was cut back by 4 bases and J by 2 bases.

This chain connects TRBV7-8 to TRBJ2-3, with 8 positions matching TRBD2. This CDR3 is 17 amino acids long. J gave up 0 bases and V 5 bases, and 10 bases lay outside the gene matches. Per the germline V gene, CDR1 is SGHVS and CDR2 is FQNEAQ. DNA for the CDR3: TGTGCCAGCAGCCCCCCGAGGGTAGCGGGGAGCACAGATACGCAGTATTTT. This translates into CASSPPRVAGSTDTQYF.

This clone was detected a few times. This chain connects TRBV11-2 to TRBJ1-2, with TRBD1 matching 10 bases. Germline loops: CDR1 SGHAT, CDR2 FQNNGV. V lost 5 bases to trimming and J lost 5 bases; unmatched junction nucleotides: 5. The CDR3 has 14 residues. The CDR3 spells CASSPGQGDYGYTF. The CDR3 nucleotides are TGTGCCAGCAGCCCCGGACAGGGGGATTATGGCTACACCTTC. The whole variable domain, remainder taken from reference TRBV11-2 and TRBJ1-2, is EAGVAQSPRYKIIEKRQSVAFWCNPISGHATLYWYQQILGQGPKLLIQFQNNGVVDDSQLPKDRFSAERLKGVDSTLKIQPAKLEDSAVYLCASSPGQGDYGYTFGSGTRLTVV.

This chain uses TRBV28 with TRBJ2-1; TRBD2 aligns across 7 bases. V trimming: 6 bases; J trimming: 8 bases; junction bases outside the gene matches: 7. This CDR3 spans 13 amino acids. Per the germline V gene, CDR1 is MDHEN and CDR2 is SYDVKM. CDR3 bases: TGTGCCAGCAGCTGGGGAGGGGTAGATGAGCAGTTCTTC. Protein product: CASSWGGVDEQFF.

The V and J genes are TRBV6-5 and TRBJ1-2; D possibly corresponds to TRBD1 (6 bases). CDR1 is MNHEY, CDR2 SVGAGI, per germline. This CDR3 has 12 amino acids. The V end lost 6 bases, the J end lost 4 bases, and 9 bases lay between the germline ends. CDR3 sequence reads: CASRGHFYGYTF. The DNA for the CDR3 is TGTGCCAGCAGGGGACACTTCTATGGCTACACCTTC.

This clone turned up a few times. The chain employs TRBV14 and TRBJ2-7, with D tentatively TRBD1 (6 bases). This CDR3 is built from 14 residues. V shed 3 bases and J shed 0 bases, with 9 bases lying between them. CDR1 is SGHDN, CDR2 FVKESK, per germline. The CDR3 protein is CASSHGQYSYEQYF. The CDR3 bases are TGTGCCAGCAGCCATGGACAGTACTCCTACGAGCAGTACTTC.

The CDR3 DNA reads as TGTGCCACCAGTGATAACAGGGGGCATTACAATGAGCAGTTCTTC. Protein sequence: CATSDNRGHYNEQFF. The rearrangement uses TRBV24-1 and TRBJ2-1, with 9 bases aligning to TRBD1. V lost 3 bases and J lost 4; bases outside the gene matches: 3. The length of the CDR3 is 15 residues. Per germline, CDR1 KGHDR and CDR2 SFDVKD.

The chain links TRBV28 to TRBJ1-4; weak D call: TRBD1 (5 bases). Trimming took 5 bases from V and 10 from J, leaving 26 bases between them. Germline-derived CDR1 and CDR2 are MDHEN and SYDVKM. CDR3 length: 17 amino acids. In nucleotides, the CDR3 is TGTGCCAGCAGTGCCCCGAGTTCAGGGACGGGAGGCGGAAAACTGTTTTTT. It is translated as CASSAPSSGTGGGKLFF.

The CDR3: CASSVRRGGMRNTIYF. CDR3 coding DNA: TGCGCCAGCAGCGTGAGACGAGGAGGGATGAGAAACACCATATATTTT. This chain uses TRBV5-1 with TRBJ1-3; no reliable D call. The CDR3 is 16 residues long. The germline CDR1 and CDR2 sequences are SGHRS and YFSETQ. Trimming removed 4 bases at V and 5 bases at J, with 19 bases between.

The genes are TRBV18 and TRBJ1-2, with 8 bases lining up with TRBD1. Germline-derived CDR1 and CDR2 are KGHSH and LQKENI. V was clipped by 3 bases and J by 4 bases; unmatched bases: 7. There are 15 residues in the CDR3. Here the CDR3 DNA reads TGTGCCAGCTCACCGGAGGGACAGGCTGGCTATGGCTACACCTTC. It is translated as CASSPEGQAGYGYTF.

This clone appeared a few times. This chain links TRBV7-2 with TRBJ1-2; D perhaps matches TRBD1 (6 bases). Trimming pared 3 bases from V and 5 bases from J, leaving 13 bases between. This CDR3 is 14 amino acids long. Germline V gene data show CDR1 as SGHTA and CDR2 as FQGNSA. This CDR3 reads CASSLFTGPYGYTF. CDR3 DNA sequence: TGTGCCAGCAGCTTGTTTACAGGGCCTTATGGCTACACCTTC.

In DNA, the CDR3 is TGTGCCAGCATCGAGGACAGGTTTAGCACAGATACGCAGTATTTT. It yields the protein CASIEDRFSTDTQYF. This rearrangement joins TRBV6-6 to TRBJ2-3, with 7 bases that match TRBD1. Germline V gene sequence: CDR1 MNHNY, CDR2 SVGAGI (reference sequence). This CDR3 is built from 15 residues. The J segment lost 0 bases and the V segment lost 7 bases, leaving 7 bases of the junction unmatched.

The genes are TRBV10-1 and TRBJ1-2; D is uncertain. The CDR3 consists of 14 residues. Germline lookup yields CDR1 WNHNN and CDR2 SYGVQD (reference sequence). Trimming took off 0 bases at V and 7 bases at J, with 12 bases between the two ends. Here the CDR3 reads CASSESIGRCGYTF. The DNA of the CDR3 is TGCGCCAGCAGTGAGTCGATTGGGAGATGTGGCTACACCTTC.

This clone showed up just once. The genes are TRBV6-5 and TRBJ1-2; 7 bases match TRBD1. The germline CDR1 and CDR2 sequences are MNHEY and SVGAGI. Germline trimming cut 5 bases from V and 5 bases from J; bases unmatched to any gene: 5. The CDR3 covers 13 residues. The CDR3 loop reads CASSPGQRYGYTF. The CDR3, as DNA: TGTGCCAGCAGTCCGGGACAGCGGTATGGCTACACCTTC.

This chain connects TRBV5-1 to TRBJ2-1; 12 nucleotides match TRBD1. J gave up 2 bases and V 3 bases, and 6 bases lay outside the gene matches. The germline V gene has CDR1 SGHRS and CDR2 YFSETQ. This CDR3 spans 17 amino acids. Here the CDR3 DNA reads TGCGCCAGCAGCTCGGGACAGGGGGCCAAAACCTACAATGAGCAGTTCTTC. Protein product: CASSSGQGAKTYNEQFF. The full variable domain, rest sourced from reference TRBV5-1 and TRBJ2-1, is KAGVTQTPRYLIKTRGQQVTLSCSPISGHRSVSWYQQTPGQGLQFLFEYFSETQRNKGNFPGRFSGRQFSNSRSEMNVSTLELGDSALYLCASSSGQGAKTYNEQFFGPGTRLTVL.

This chain links TRBV7-9 with TRBJ2-2; possibly TRBD2 for D (7 bases). Trimming left V 3 bases short and J 5 bases short, with 16 bases between. Germline V CDR1 and CDR2: SEHNR, FQNEAQ (reference sequence). The CDR3 sequence is 16 residues long. The CDR3 loop is CASSFPGRRGTGELFF. The CDR3 region has the DNA TGTGCCAGCAGCTTTCCCGGGAGGAGGGGGACCGGGGAGCTGTTTTTT.

V and J are TRBV5-1 and TRBJ1-1, with D hard to call. V dropped 0 bases and J dropped 1 base, with 7 bases sitting between them. This CDR3 is built from 14 residues. CDR1 and CDR2 from the germline V gene are SGHRS and YFSETQ. CDR3 residues: CASSLETGNTEAFF. In nucleotides, the CDR3 is TGCGCCAGCAGCTTGGAAACGGGGAACACTGAAGCTTTCTTT.

This rearrangement joins TRBV7-2 to TRBJ1-1; no clear D gene. Deletions cut 4 bases from V and 2 bases from J, with 8 bases between. This CDR3 spans 13 amino acids. From germline, CDR1 is SGHTA and CDR2 FQGNSA. CDR3 sequence: CASSSTPNTEAFF. CDR3 bases: TGTGCCAGCAGCTCAACACCTAACACTGAAGCTTTCTTT.